Presented here are 18 T cell receptor beta chains from one specimen sequenced in a study of blood T cell repertoires in COVID-19. Repertoires were generated with immunoSEQ multiplex PCR, while TCRdb's copy carries only in-frame clones and drops some. The sample yields more than 150,000 clones, 87% seen once. Sequencing was carried out using PBMCs or T cells enriched from blood (not recorded which). All receptors derive from a woman aged 25 to 39 who had recovered from COVID-19.

The V and J genes are TRBV7-2 and TRBJ2-1; 10 bases agree with TRBD2. The trim removed 1 base at V and 7 bases at J, leaving 1 base unmatched. The CDR3 length is 14 residues. Germline V lookup: CDR1 SGHTA, CDR2 FQGNSA. The CDR3 region has the DNA TGTGCCAGCAGCTTAGAACTAGCGGGGAATGAGCAGTTCTTC. The encoded protein is CASSLELAGNEQFF.

The genes are TRBV7-9 and TRBJ2-3, with 9 bases matching TRBD2. The CDR3 covers 17 residues. The junction had 9 bases not matched to a gene; V was cut back by 1 base and J by 4 bases. CDR1 SEHNR and CDR2 FQNEAQ come from the germline V gene (reference sequence). For the CDR3, the DNA is TGTGCCAGCAGCTTAGGTCTGGGCGGGAGGGGCGCAGATACGCAGTATTTT. Translation: CASSLGLGGRGADTQYF.

V and J are TRBV30 and TRBJ2-7, with TRBD2 identical over 7 bases. Germline V gene data show CDR1 as GTSNPN and CDR2 as SVGIG (reference sequence). This CDR3 contains 13 residues. The ends lost 1 base at V and 3 bases at J; junction bases unmatched: 3. CDR3 region: CAWSAGGGYEQYF. CDR3 DNA: TGTGCCTGGAGTGCGGGGGGTGGCTACGAGCAGTACTTC.

This sequence joins TRBV7-3 and TRBJ2-3, with 9 bases that match TRBD2. V dropped 4 bases and J dropped 3; count of bases not matched to a gene: 8. The germline gives CDR1 SGHTA, CDR2 FQGTGA. The length of the CDR3 is 16 residues. CDR3 sequence reads: CASSWGGGAPTDTQYF. CDR3 DNA: TGTGCCAGCAGCTGGGGCGGGGGGGCCCCGACAGATACGCAGTATTTT.

The V call is TRBV3-1 (or the pseudogene TRBV3-2), the J call TRBJ2-3, with D possibly matching TRBD2 (7 bases). The CDR3 totals 15 residues. V was pared by 8 bases and J by 6 bases, with 21 bases between. Germline V gives CDR1 LGHDT, CDR2 YNNKEL (reference sequence). The CDR3 DNA follows: TGTGCCAGCGGAGGGCGGGGGCCGGACCTCGATACGCAGTATTTT. Protein: CASGGRGPDLDTQYF.

The chain uses TRBV7-7 and TRBJ2-2; D perhaps matches TRBD2 (6 bases). The CDR3 runs 16 residues. V was pared by 1 base and J by 7 bases, with 16 bases between. Germline V lookup: CDR1 SSHAT, CDR2 FNYEAQ (reference sequence). CDR3 residues: CASSLGGSGRDGELFF. The CDR3 DNA reads TGTGCCAGCAGCTTAGGGGGGTCCGGGAGAGACGGGGAGCTGTTTTTT.

This clone was seen a single time. Distinct nucleotide sequences in the sample also encode this CDR3. J is TRBJ1-1 and V is TRBV27; tentatively, D is TRBD1 (6 bases). Trimming left V 2 bases short and J 2 bases short, with 9 bases between. Germline V gene data show CDR1 as MNHEY and CDR2 as SMNVEV (reference sequence). There are 14 residues in the CDR3. CDR3 in DNA: TGTGCCAGCAGTTTAGGCAGGGGCAACACTGAAGCTTTCTTT. It codes for CASSLGRGNTEAFF.

The rearrangement uses TRBV5-1 and TRBJ1-2; TRBD1 agrees at 9 bases. Trimming removed 5 bases from V and 4 bases from J; junction bases left unmatched: 3. This CDR3 has 13 amino acids. Germline CDR1 reads SGHRS; CDR2 reads YFSETQ. The CDR3 region is CASRRDRVYGYTF. The CDR3 DNA is TGCGCCAGCAGAAGGGACAGGGTCTATGGCTACACCTTC.

This clone was seen just once. This chain links TRBV9 with TRBJ1-1; unclear D gene. Trimming pared 2 bases from V and 5 bases from J, leaving 10 bases between. The CDR3 is 13 amino acids. Germline CDR1 is SGDLS and CDR2 is YYNGEE. The CDR3 region is CASSVDGPTEAFF. In DNA form, the CDR3 reads TGTGCCAGCAGCGTCGATGGGCCGACTGAAGCTTTCTTT. Complete variable domain (other parts from reference TRBV9 and TRBJ1-1): DSGVTQTPKHLITATGQRVTLRCSPRSGDLSVYWYQQSLDQGLQFLIQYYNGEERAKGNILERFSAQQFPDLHSELNLSSLELGDSALYFCASSVDGPTEAFFGQGTRLTVV.

V and J are TRBV19 and TRBJ1-1, with D possibly being TRBD1 (6 bases). This CDR3 comprises 14 residues. The germline gives CDR1 LNHDA, CDR2 SQIVND (reference sequence). Trimming took off 5 bases at V and 9 bases at J, with 19 bases between the two ends. DNA for the CDR3: TGTGCCAGTAGTCCTTATACCGGACAGCAGAAAGCTTTCTTT. This encodes CASSPYTGQQKAFF.

On this clone: Different DNA sequences within this sample yield the same CDR3. The chain joins TRBV19 to TRBJ1-5; D may be TRBD1 (6 bases). Germline CDR1 LNHDA, CDR2 SQIVND (reference sequence). Trimming took off 5 bases at V and 1 base at J, with 9 bases between the two ends. The CDR3 has 14 residues. CDR3 in amino acids: CASSLQGSNQPQHF. The CDR3 bases are TGTGCCAGTAGTCTACAGGGAAGCAATCAGCCCCAGCATTTT.

V and J are TRBV2 and TRBJ2-4, with a tentative D call TRBD1 (6 bases). The germline CDR1 and CDR2 sequences are SNHLY and FYNNEI. V was cut by 3 bases and J by 10 bases, with 13 bases left in between. CDR3 length: 13 residues. This CDR3 is CASSDLTGRIQYF. As DNA, the CDR3 is TGTGCCAGCAGTGATTTAACAGGGCGAATTCAGTACTTC.

J is TRBJ1-5 and V is TRBV5-6, with D maybe TRBD1 (5 bases). V gave up 0 bases and J gave up 7 bases, with 11 bases separating them. Germline loops: CDR1 SGHDT, CDR2 YYEEEE. The CDR3 is made up of 14 amino acids. CDR3 residues: CASSLGRGEQPQHF. Here the CDR3 DNA reads TGTGCCAGCAGCTTGGGGAGGGGAGAGCAGCCCCAGCATTTT.

This chain links TRBV3-1 (or the pseudogene TRBV3-2) with TRBJ2-5, with TRBD2 matching over 9 bases. The CDR3 sequence is 16 residues long. The germline gives CDR1 LGHDT, CDR2 YNNKEL (reference sequence). V lost 3 bases to trimming and J lost 1 base; unmatched junction nucleotides: 6. The CDR3 DNA is TGTGCCAGCAGCCACCTTCTAGCGGGATCCCAAGAGACCCAGTACTTC. It yields the protein CASSHLLAGSQETQYF.

V and J are TRBV27 and TRBJ2-7; weak D call: TRBD1 (5 bases). This CDR3 comprises 14 residues. Trimming shortened V by 4 bases and J by 5 bases, and 15 bases separated the two germline ends. From germline, CDR1 is MNHEY and CDR2 SMNVEV (reference sequence). CDR3 sequence: CASSSTGSGHEQYF. The DNA for the CDR3 is TGTGCCAGCAGTTCCACAGGATCCGGCCACGAGCAGTACTTC.

The chain couples TRBV7-9 to TRBJ1-2, with a weak D call TRBD1 (5 bases). The germline V gene has CDR1 SEHNR and CDR2 FQNEAQ (reference sequence). The CDR3 consists of 19 residues. With 1 base removed from V and 7 bases from J, the gap between germline ends came to 28 bases. The CDR3 region has the DNA TGTGCCAGCAGCTTAGTGGGGCCCGGGACTTCCTCTATGGGAGGTGGCTACACCTTC. Its protein product is CASSLVGPGTSSMGGGYTF.

V usage is TRBV19 and J usage is TRBJ1-6; TRBD1 is a possible D gene (6 bases). CDR1 is LNHDA and CDR2 is SQIVND in the germline V gene (reference sequence). The CDR3 has 18 residues. V lost 3 bases, J lost 9 bases, and 24 bases lay in between. The DNA for the CDR3 is TGTGCCAGTAGTATTTCGGCGGGGGGCAGATTCCAACGTTCACCCCTCCACTTT. Its translation: CASSISAGGRFQRSPLHF.

This clone appeared once. The V gene is TRBV11-3, the J gene TRBJ2-7; D is possibly TRBD2 (5 bases). This CDR3 region has 14 residues. V lost 2 bases and J 4 bases, leaving 12 bases between the germline ends. Germline CDR1 and CDR2: SGHNT and YENEEA. For the CDR3, the DNA is TGTGCCAGCAGCTTATCACGGGAAGCTTACGAGCAGTACTTC. Its protein is CASSLSREAYEQYF.